The TCR beta chain under discussion was sequenced for a study of regulatory T cells in long-lasting Graves disease. Findings and caveats of the study: TRBV28, TRBJ1-2 and TRBJ2-5 emerged as the favored segments in persistent disease.

Sample time point: newly diagnosed GD, antithyroid drugs for less than 3 months. Preparation of the TCR library used RNA extracted from PBMCs. This clonotype came up many times. Its antigen is not known. Combining iRepertoire HTBI primers with Arm-PCR of CDR3 regions, the authors built TCR beta libraries. TCRdb itself ran the multiplex PCR reads through MiXCR, one entry per CDR3 protein. This table has about 400,000 distinct CDR3 sequences, 15% to 19% appearing once. Germline CDR1 reads SGDLS; CDR2 reads YYNGEE. The ends were cut back, 0 bases at V and 1 base at J, with 4 bases in the middle. The CDR3 runs 13 residues.

This sample comprised peripheral blood mononuclear cells (PBMCs), obtained at new diagnosis, from a patient treated with antithyroid drugs. This chain links TRBV9 with TRBJ2-5; unclear D gene. The clonotype comes from a female donor with Graves disease. Here the CDR3 DNA reads TGTGCCAGCAGCGTAGCTCTCCAAGAGACCCAGTACTTC. Its translation: CASSVALQETQYF. The whole variable domain, filled in from reference TRBV9 and TRBJ2-5, reads DSGVTQTPKHLITATGQRVTLRCSPRSGDLSVYWYQQSLDQGLQFLIQYYNGEERAKGNILERFSAQQFPDLHSELNLSSLELGDSALYFCASSVALQETQYFGPGTRLLVL.